This TCR beta chain was obtained from a study of regulatory T cells in long-lasting Graves disease. The sample holds many counts of this clonotype. Libraries of TCR beta came from iRepertoire HTBI primers plus Arm-PCR of CDR3 regions. TCRdb re-called the multiplex PCR reads with MiXCR, one entry per CDR3 protein. The data contain hundreds of thousands of distinct CDR3 sequences, about 22% of them singletons. Sample time point: persistent/refractory GD, antithyroid drugs over 5 years with positive TRAb. RNA from PBMCs was the source of the TCR library. CDR3 length equals 14 residues. Per germline, CDR1 SGHAT and CDR2 FQNNGV. V dropped 3 bases and J dropped 4 bases, with 12 bases sitting between them.

The sample in question was peripheral blood mononuclear cells (PBMCs), obtained when the disease was refractory, from a patient treated with antithyroid drugs. The sequence was collected from a female donor with Graves disease. The gene calls are TRBV11-2 and TRBJ2-5, with D possibly TRBD1 on 5 matching bases. The CDR3 loop reads CASSLGQGPETQYF. The CDR3 DNA reads TGTGCCAGCAGCTTGGGCCAGGGTCCAGAGACCCAGTACTTC.